These 14 T cell receptor beta chains originate from one sample sequenced in a study of blood T cell repertoires in COVID-19. Sequenced by immunoSEQ multiplex PCR; TCRdb stores in-frame clones only, minus some. The sample lists some 98,000 clones; approximately 80% were seen once. Material: peripheral blood. The receptors here all came from a human donor in a cohort sampled during active COVID-19.

The chain has TRBV4-1 and TRBJ2-1; 15 bases map to TRBD2. The CDR3 consists of 17 residues. Trimming cost V 2 bases and J 9 bases; bases outside gene matches: 8. CDR1 and CDR2 from the germline V gene are MGHRA and YSYEKL. CDR3 loop: CASSQPYGLAGGSEQFF. In DNA, the CDR3 is TGCGCCAGCAGCCAACCTTATGGACTAGCGGGAGGGAGTGAGCAGTTCTTC.

This clone appeared once. The rearrangement uses TRBV7-8 and TRBJ2-7, with D unresolved. Germline V gives CDR1 SGHVS, CDR2 FQNEAQ. Trimming took off 0 bases at V and 6 bases at J, with 3 bases between the two ends. This CDR3 is 11 amino acids long. The CDR3 coding sequence is TGTGCCAGCAGCTTAGCCCTCGAGCAGTACTTC. It is translated as CASSLALEQYF.

This clone was found a few times. The chain links TRBV2 to TRBJ2-7, with 10 bases lining up with TRBD2. The germline V gene encodes CDR1 SNHLY and CDR2 FYNNEI. J gave up 3 bases and V 5 bases, and 4 bases lay outside the gene matches. This CDR3 contains 14 residues. The DNA for the CDR3 is TGTGCCAGCAGTACACTAGCGGGGTTCTACGAGCAGTACTTC. It yields the protein CASSTLAGFYEQYF.

The V and J genes are TRBV27 and TRBJ1-5; 9 bases align to TRBD1. This CDR3 is built from 14 residues. The trim removed 5 bases at V and 4 bases at J, leaving 3 bases unmatched. Germline loops: CDR1 MNHEY, CDR2 SMNVEV (reference sequence). In DNA, the CDR3 is TGTGCCAGCAGTCCGGGACAGGGAAATCAGCCCCAGCATTTT. Encoded protein: CASSPGQGNQPQHF.

This clone has just one count. This chain joins TRBV14 and TRBJ2-3; 8 nucleotides align to TRBD2. The CDR3 length is 15 residues. The V gene end was trimmed by 4 bases and the J gene end by 5 bases; junction bases not matched to a gene: 8. The germline V gene has CDR1 SGHDN and CDR2 FVKESK. The CDR3 loop reads CASSRPLREGDTQYF. The DNA of the CDR3 is TGTGCCAGCAGCCGACCCCTTCGGGAGGGAGATACGCAGTATTTT.

The chain combines TRBV4-1 with TRBJ2-5; D possibly corresponds to TRBD2 (5 bases). There are 13 residues in the CDR3. Trimming stripped 4 bases from V and 5 bases from J, with 11 bases between. Per the germline V gene, CDR1 is MGHRA and CDR2 is YSYEKL. The CDR3 DNA is TGCGCCAGCAGCCCCGGACTGGACGAGACCCAGTACTTC. This gives the protein CASSPGLDETQYF.

J is TRBJ1-2 and V is TRBV9; 8 bases align to TRBD1. Germline V gene data show CDR1 as SGDLS and CDR2 as YYNGEE. CDR3 length: 14 amino acids. V dropped 2 bases and J dropped 4; count of bases not matched to a gene: 4. CDR3 sequence reads: CASSVATGAYGYTF. DNA for the CDR3: TGTGCCAGCAGCGTGGCGACAGGGGCCTATGGCTACACCTTC.

The chain couples TRBV6-2 or TRBV6-3 to TRBJ2-7; no definite D call. The V and J ends lost 0 bases and 3 bases respectively, with 6 bases between them. The germline V gene encodes CDR1 MNHEY and CDR2 SVGEGT. The CDR3 runs to 13 residues. The CDR3 sequence: CASSYSVIYEQYF. CDR3 in DNA: TGTGCCAGCAGTTACTCCGTAATCTACGAGCAGTACTTC.

The chain has TRBV6-2 or TRBV6-3 and TRBJ2-7, with 7 bases that match TRBD2. V lost 5 bases, J lost 2 bases, and 6 bases stayed unmatched. Germline CDR1 is MNHEY and CDR2 is SVGEGT. The CDR3 is 14 amino acids. The CDR3 is CASSLIAGPYEQYF. In DNA form, the CDR3 reads TGTGCCAGCAGTCTCATAGCGGGTCCCTACGAGCAGTACTTC.

A few counts support this clone. The CDR3, as DNA: TGTGCCAGCAGCGCGGGACAGCTAATGAACACTGAAGCTTTCTTT. It specifies CASSAGQLMNTEAFF. This sequence joins TRBV6-5 and TRBJ1-1; 7 bases are shared with TRBD1. CDR3 size: 15 residues. The germline gives CDR1 MNHEY, CDR2 SVGAGI. J gave up 0 bases and V 6 bases, and 7 bases lay outside the gene matches.

The V gene is TRBV11-3, the J gene TRBJ2-7; D gene unclear. V was shortened by 4 bases and J by 3 bases, with 10 bases between the two germline ends. Per germline, CDR1 SGHNT and CDR2 YENEEA. There are 13 residues in the CDR3. CDR3 protein: CASSYGHDYEQYF. CDR3 DNA sequence: TGTGCCAGCAGCTATGGGCATGACTACGAGCAGTACTTC. The complete variable domain, with remaining parts taken from reference TRBV11-3 and TRBJ2-7, reads EAGVVQSPRYKIIEKKQPVAFWCNPISGHNTLYWYLQNLGQGPELLIRYENEEAVDDSQLPKDRFSAERLKGVDSTLKIQPAELGDSAVYLCASSYGHDYEQYFGPGTRLTVT.

The chain is built from TRBV7-9 and TRBJ2-3; 11 bases agree with TRBD2. The CDR3 loop spans 17 amino acids. The trim removed 0 bases at V and 4 bases at J, leaving 6 bases unmatched. Germline V lookup: CDR1 SEHNR, CDR2 FQNEAQ (reference sequence). CDR3 loop: CASSLAGTSGVADTQYF. In nucleotides, the CDR3 is TGTGCCAGCAGCTTAGCTGGGACTAGCGGTGTGGCAGATACGCAGTATTTT. Full variable domain (outside the CDR3, taken from reference TRBV7-9 and TRBJ2-3): DTGVSQNPRHKITKRGQNVTFRCDPISEHNRLYWYRQTLGQGPEFLTYFQNEAQLEKSRLLSDRFSAERPKGSFSTLEIQRTEQGDSAMYLCASSLAGTSGVADTQYFGPGTRLTVL.

The chain links TRBV11-2 to TRBJ1-1; D is perhaps TRBD1 (5 bases). Germline V gives CDR1 SGHAT, CDR2 FQNNGV. Deletions cut 5 bases from V and 1 base from J, with 8 bases between. CDR3 length: 13 residues. CDR3 nucleotides: TGTGCCAGCAGCCACGGACAGAACACTGAAGCTTTCTTT. It encodes CASSHGQNTEAFF.

The V and J genes are TRBV10-3 and TRBJ1-3; D is unresolved. The V gene lost 2 bases and the J gene lost 0 bases, with 11 bases spanning the gap. Germline CDR1 ENHRY, CDR2 SYGVKD. The CDR3 totals 16 residues. CDR3 sequence reads: CAISEDITDSGNTIYF. CDR3 nucleotides: TGTGCCATCAGTGAGGACATCACAGACTCTGGAAACACCATATATTTT.